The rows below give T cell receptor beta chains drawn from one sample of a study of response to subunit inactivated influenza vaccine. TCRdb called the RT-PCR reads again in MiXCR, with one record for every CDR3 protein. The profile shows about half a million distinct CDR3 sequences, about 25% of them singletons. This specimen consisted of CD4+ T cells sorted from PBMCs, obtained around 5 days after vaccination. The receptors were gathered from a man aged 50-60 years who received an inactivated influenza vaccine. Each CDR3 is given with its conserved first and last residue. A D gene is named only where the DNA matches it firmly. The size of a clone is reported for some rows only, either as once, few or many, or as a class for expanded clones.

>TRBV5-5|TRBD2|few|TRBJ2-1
TGTGCCAGCAGCTTCGGGACTAGCGGGAGCGGGGTCAATGAGCAGTTCTTC
CASSFGTSGSGVNEQFF
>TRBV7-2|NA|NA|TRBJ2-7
TGTGCCAGCAGCACCGCCGGGGCTTACGAGCAGTACTTC
CASSTAGAYEQYF
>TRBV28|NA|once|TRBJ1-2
TGTGCCAGCAGGCCTCCAGGGATCGACTATGGCTACACCTTC
CASRPPGIDYGYTF
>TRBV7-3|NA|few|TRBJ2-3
TGTGCCAGCAGCTTATCCCCTGGGGAACCTACGCAGTATTTT
CASSLSPGEPTQYF
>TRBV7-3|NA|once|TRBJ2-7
TGTGCCAGCAGCTTGGAAGGTATAGCCCCCTACGAGCAGTACTTC
CASSLEGIAPYEQYF
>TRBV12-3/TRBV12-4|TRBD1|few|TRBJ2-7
TGTGCCAGCAGTTTGCAGGACAGGTCATCCGGGGTTGGGTACTTC
CASSLQDRSSGVGYF
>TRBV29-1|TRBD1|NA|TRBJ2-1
TGCAGCGTTCGTCCCGGGACAGGGACTGCGCAGTTCTTC
CSVRPGTGTAQFF
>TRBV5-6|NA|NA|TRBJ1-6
TGTGCCAGCAGCCTGGGCTCCAGCTCCTATAATTCACCCCTCCACTTT
CASSLGSSSYNSPLHF
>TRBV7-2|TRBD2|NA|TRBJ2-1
TGTGCCAGCAGCCAATGGGACTACGTCAATGAGCAGTTCTTC
CASSQWDYVNEQFF
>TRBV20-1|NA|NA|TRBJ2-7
TGCAGTGCTAGCAAGGACTCTAACTACGAGCAGTACTTC
CSASKDSNYEQYF